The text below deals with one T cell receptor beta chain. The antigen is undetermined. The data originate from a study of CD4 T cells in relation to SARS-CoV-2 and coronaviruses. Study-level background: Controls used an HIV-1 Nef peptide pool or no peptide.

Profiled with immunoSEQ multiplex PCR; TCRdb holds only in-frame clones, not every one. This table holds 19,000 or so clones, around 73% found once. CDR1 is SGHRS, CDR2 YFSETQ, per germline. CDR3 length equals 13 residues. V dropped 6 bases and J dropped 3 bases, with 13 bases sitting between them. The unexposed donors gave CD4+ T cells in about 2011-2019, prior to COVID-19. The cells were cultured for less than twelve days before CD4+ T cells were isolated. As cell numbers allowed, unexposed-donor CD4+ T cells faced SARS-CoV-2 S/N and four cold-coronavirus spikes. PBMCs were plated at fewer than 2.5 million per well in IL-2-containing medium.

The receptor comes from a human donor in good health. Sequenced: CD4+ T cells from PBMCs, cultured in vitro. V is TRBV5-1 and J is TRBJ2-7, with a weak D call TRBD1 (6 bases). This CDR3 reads CASTLDRDYEQYF. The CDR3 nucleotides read TGCGCCAGCACTCTGGACAGAGACTACGAGCAGTACTTC.